The TCR beta chain under discussion was sequenced for a study of blood T cell repertoires in COVID-19. Trimming took 0 bases from V and 3 from J; bases not matched to a gene: 4. This CDR3 is built from 17 residues. The germline V gene encodes CDR1 KGHSH and CDR2 LQKENI. Using immunoSEQ multiplex PCR, the repertoire was profiled, and TCRdb retains in-frame clones only, with some absent. The table lists 300,000 to 350,000 clones, around 90% of them singletons. The sequenced sample consisted of peripheral blood. This clonotype was obtained from a man aged 18 to 30 with active or convalescent COVID-19. V and J are TRBV18 and TRBJ2-1; 11 positions agree with TRBD2. The DNA for the CDR3 is TGTGCCAGCTCACCACCGCTAGCGGGGGGTAGCTACAATGAGCAGTTCTTC. This translates into CASSPPLAGGSYNEQFF.